The rows below give T cell receptor beta chains drawn from one sample of a study of blood T cell repertoires in COVID-19. TCRdb's table, derived via immunoSEQ multiplex PCR, lists solely in-frame clones and lacks some. The table has some 190,000 clones, nearly 90% seen once. Specimen: PBMCs or T cells enriched from blood (not recorded which). The source of these receptors is a woman between 35 and 50 years old with acute COVID-19. Both conserved end residues are part of each CDR3. The order of the fields is V gene, clone size, J gene, D gene, CDR3 protein, CDR3 DNA. The D gene is left open where the match is weak. The listing skips clone size in some rows; elsewhere it reads once, few, many or a size class.

v_gene: TRBV3-1/TRBV3-2
abundance: -
j_gene: TRBJ2-5
d_gene: TRBD2
CDR3aa: CASSRGLAGSQETQYF
CDR3nt: TGTGCCAGCAGCCGAGGACTAGCGGGGTCTCAAGAGACCCAGTACTTC

v_gene: TRBV4-2
abundance: -
j_gene: TRBJ2-5
d_gene: TRBD1
CDR3aa: CASSQGPGQGQETQYF
CDR3nt: TGTGCCAGCAGCCAAGGACCGGGACAGGGGCAAGAGACCCAGTACTTC

v_gene: TRBV2
abundance: -
j_gene: TRBJ1-6
d_gene: TRBD1
CDR3aa: CATGGSPLHF
CDR3nt: TGTGCCACAGGGGGCTCACCCCTCCACTTT

v_gene: TRBV3-1/TRBV3-2
abundance: -
j_gene: TRBJ2-3
d_gene: -
CDR3aa: CASSQDVASRDTQYF
CDR3nt: TGTGCCAGCAGCCAAGATGTCGCTAGCCGGGATACGCAGTATTTT

v_gene: TRBV19
abundance: -
j_gene: TRBJ2-7
d_gene: TRBD2
CDR3aa: CASSAASGDYEQYF
CDR3nt: TGTGCCAGTAGTGCTGCTAGCGGGGACTACGAGCAGTACTTC

v_gene: TRBV7-9
abundance: -
j_gene: TRBJ1-4
d_gene: -
CDR3aa: CASSSFARSPATNEKLFF
CDR3nt: TGTGCCAGCAGCTCGTTCGCACGGAGCCCTGCAACTAATGAAAAACTGTTTTTT

v_gene: TRBV9
abundance: once
j_gene: TRBJ1-5
d_gene: -
CDR3aa: CASSVDGHINQPQHF
CDR3nt: TGTGCCAGCAGCGTAGATGGACACATCAATCAGCCCCAGCATTTT

v_gene: TRBV19
abundance: -
j_gene: TRBJ2-5
d_gene: TRBD1
CDR3aa: CASSIRGQGAAETQYF
CDR3nt: TGTGCCAGTAGTATAAGAGGACAGGGCGCGGCAGAGACCCAGTACTTC

v_gene: TRBV7-2
abundance: -
j_gene: TRBJ2-1
d_gene: -
CDR3aa: CASSLRASDGALEQFF
CDR3nt: TGTGCCAGCAGCTTAAGAGCGTCCGACGGTGCCCTTGAGCAGTTCTTC

v_gene: TRBV14
abundance: -
j_gene: TRBJ1-4
d_gene: -
CDR3aa: CASSQDRTNEKLFF
CDR3nt: TGTGCCAGCAGCCAAGATAGAACTAATGAAAAACTGTTTTTT

v_gene: TRBV24-1
abundance: -
j_gene: TRBJ2-2
d_gene: TRBD1
CDR3aa: CATSDSPGQGTAGELFF
CDR3nt: TGTGCCACCAGTGATTCTCCGGGACAGGGAACGGCCGGGGAGCTGTTTTTT

v_gene: TRBV5-1
abundance: -
j_gene: TRBJ1-1
d_gene: TRBD1
CDR3aa: CASSLAGDRGMNTEAFF
CDR3nt: TGCGCCAGCAGCTTGGCCGGGGACAGGGGGATGAACACTGAAGCTTTCTTT

v_gene: TRBV5-8
abundance: -
j_gene: TRBJ1-4
d_gene: TRBD1
CDR3aa: CATSETGGGEKLFF
CDR3nt: TGTGCCACCTCTGAGACAGGGGGAGGTGAAAAACTGTTTTTT

v_gene: TRBV6-5
abundance: -
j_gene: TRBJ1-2
d_gene: -
CDR3aa: CASSYSSIGPWGLYTF
CDR3nt: TGTGCCAGCAGTTACTCGAGTATCGGCCCGTGGGGGCTTTACACCTTC

v_gene: TRBV15
abundance: -
j_gene: TRBJ1-5
d_gene: -
CDR3aa: CATSRIPGQPQHF
CDR3nt: TGTGCCACCAGCAGGATCCCAGGGCAGCCCCAGCATTTT

v_gene: TRBV3-1/TRBV3-2
abundance: -
j_gene: TRBJ1-5
d_gene: TRBD1
CDR3aa: CASSRDTGVGQPQHF
CDR3nt: TGTGCCAGCAGCCGAGATACAGGGGTCGGTCAGCCCCAGCATTTT

v_gene: TRBV4-1
abundance: -
j_gene: TRBJ2-6
d_gene: TRBD1
CDR3aa: CASSLLGGQGVSGANVLTF
CDR3nt: TGCGCCAGCAGCCTTCTCGGGGGACAGGGAGTCTCTGGGGCCAACGTCCTGACTTTC

v_gene: TRBV14
abundance: -
j_gene: TRBJ1-1
d_gene: -
CDR3aa: CASSPPGMNTEAFF
CDR3nt: TGTGCCAGCAGCCCTCCGGGAATGAACACTGAAGCTTTCTTT

v_gene: TRBV27
abundance: -
j_gene: TRBJ2-1
d_gene: -
CDR3aa: CASSLGHEQFF
CDR3nt: TGTGCCAGCAGTTTAGGCCATGAGCAGTTCTTC

v_gene: TRBV19
abundance: -
j_gene: TRBJ2-5
d_gene: TRBD1
CDR3aa: CASSIGTGGRETQYF
CDR3nt: TGTGCCAGTAGTATCGGGACAGGGGGCAGGGAGACCCAGTACTTC

v_gene: TRBV7-9
abundance: -
j_gene: TRBJ2-4
d_gene: TRBD2
CDR3aa: CASSLGGSGTIQYF
CDR3nt: TGTGCCAGCAGCTTAGGTGGTAGCGGGACCATTCAGTACTTC

v_gene: TRBV28
abundance: few
j_gene: TRBJ2-7
d_gene: TRBD2
CDR3aa: CASFKGLGPYEQYF
CDR3nt: TGTGCCAGCTTTAAGGGACTAGGCCCCTACGAGCAGTACTTC

v_gene: TRBV27
abundance: -
j_gene: TRBJ2-1
d_gene: TRBD2
CDR3aa: CASRLAGGPNEQFF
CDR3nt: TGTGCCAGCAGACTAGCGGGGGGGCCCAATGAGCAGTTCTTC

v_gene: TRBV9
abundance: -
j_gene: TRBJ2-1
d_gene: -
CDR3aa: CASSPGEGRSYNEQFF
CDR3nt: TGTGCCAGCAGCCCCGGCGAGGGCCGCTCCTACAATGAGCAGTTCTTC

v_gene: TRBV9
abundance: once
j_gene: TRBJ2-7
d_gene: -
CDR3aa: CASSPLQGGHEQYF
CDR3nt: TGTGCCAGCAGCCCACTCCAGGGGGGCCACGAGCAGTACTTC

v_gene: TRBV2
abundance: -
j_gene: TRBJ1-5
d_gene: TRBD1
CDR3aa: CASMDRGSNQPQHF
CDR3nt: TGTGCCAGCATGGACAGGGGCAGCAATCAGCCCCAGCATTTT

v_gene: TRBV28
abundance: -
j_gene: TRBJ2-1
d_gene: TRBD2
CDR3aa: CASSFPPTLARIDNEQFF
CDR3nt: TGTGCCAGCAGTTTCCCCCCAACACTAGCGCGAATCGACAATGAGCAGTTCTTC

v_gene: TRBV6-5
abundance: -
j_gene: TRBJ2-1
d_gene: -
CDR3aa: CASKGRRERGHEQFF
CDR3nt: TGTGCCAGCAAGGGAAGGCGGGAACGCGGTCATGAGCAGTTCTTC

v_gene: TRBV5-1
abundance: -
j_gene: TRBJ1-1
d_gene: -
CDR3aa: CASSPYAGLNTEAFF
CDR3nt: TGCGCCAGCAGCCCGTATGCGGGACTAAACACTGAAGCTTTCTTT

v_gene: TRBV27
abundance: -
j_gene: TRBJ1-3
d_gene: -
CDR3aa: CASSTNPGLGNTIYF
CDR3nt: TGTGCCAGCAGTACCAACCCAGGGTTGGGAAACACCATATATTTT

v_gene: TRBV28
abundance: -
j_gene: TRBJ2-2
d_gene: -
CDR3aa: CASSFGGNTGELFF
CDR3nt: TGTGCCAGCAGTTTTGGAGGGAACACCGGGGAGCTGTTTTTT

v_gene: TRBV7-2
abundance: once
j_gene: TRBJ1-2
d_gene: TRBD1
CDR3aa: CASSLDRGNYGYTF
CDR3nt: TGTGCCAGCAGCTTAGACAGGGGTAACTATGGCTACACCTTC

v_gene: TRBV5-1
abundance: -
j_gene: TRBJ1-4
d_gene: -
CDR3aa: CASSSKTDEKLFF
CDR3nt: TGCGCCAGCAGCTCTAAGACAGATGAAAAACTGTTTTTT

v_gene: TRBV18
abundance: once
j_gene: TRBJ2-1
d_gene: -
CDR3aa: CASSPYGGSEGQFF
CDR3nt: TGTGCCAGCTCACCATATGGCGGGTCAGAGGGGCAGTTCTTC

v_gene: TRBV20-1
abundance: -
j_gene: TRBJ2-3
d_gene: TRBD2
CDR3aa: CSASFGLASTDTQYF
CDR3nt: TGCAGTGCTAGTTTTGGACTAGCCAGCACAGATACGCAGTATTTT

v_gene: TRBV6-5
abundance: -
j_gene: TRBJ1-1
d_gene: -
CDR3aa: CASSQGYTEAFF
CDR3nt: TGTGCCAGCAGCCAGGGGTACACTGAAGCTTTCTTT

v_gene: TRBV7-9
abundance: -
j_gene: TRBJ2-7
d_gene: TRBD2
CDR3aa: CASSLAGGLSSYEQYF
CDR3nt: TGTGCCAGCAGCTTGGCGGGGGGCTTAAGCTCCTACGAGCAGTACTTC

v_gene: TRBV19
abundance: -
j_gene: TRBJ1-4
d_gene: -
CDR3aa: CASSGAQPNEKLFF
CDR3nt: TGTGCCAGTAGTGGGGCGCAACCTAATGAAAAACTGTTTTTT

v_gene: TRBV5-1
abundance: -
j_gene: TRBJ2-1
d_gene: TRBD1
CDR3aa: CASTSRPGTGHNEQFF
CDR3nt: TGCGCCAGCACCTCCCGACCCGGGACAGGTCATAATGAGCAGTTCTTC

v_gene: TRBV7-2
abundance: -
j_gene: TRBJ1-2
d_gene: TRBD1
CDR3aa: CASSLSPSTGDGYGYTF
CDR3nt: TGTGCCAGCAGCTTATCCCCATCGACAGGGGATGGCTATGGCTACACCTTC